One sample yielded the 4 T cell receptor beta chains listed below, sequenced in a study of blood T cells in healthy people across ages. A sample-barcoded 5' primer and a J-beta primer mix were used in a second PCR of roughly 6 to 11 cycles. MiXCR, run by TCRdb on the 5' RACE reads, gives a single entry per CDR3 protein. There are some 920,000 distinct CDR3 sequences in the sample; approximately 50% occur only once, and 20% to 25% lies in the top ten. Sequencing input: blood. The receptor set was obtained from a woman aged 55-70 years in good health.

This clonotype has a handful of counts. The chain recombines TRBV6-2 or TRBV6-3 with TRBJ1-4, with D possibly matching TRBD1 (6 bases). The length of the CDR3 is 15 residues. The V gene lost 6 bases and the J gene lost 3 bases, with 14 bases spanning the gap. The germline V gene has CDR1 MNHEY and CDR2 SVGEGT. Here the CDR3 reads CASSSTTGPNEKLFF. The CDR3 nucleotides read TGTGCCAGCAGCTCGACGACAGGACCTAATGAAAAACTGTTTTTT.

J is TRBJ2-3 and V is TRBV3-1; 8 bases fit TRBD2. Germline V gives CDR1 LGHDT, CDR2 YNNKEL (reference sequence). Unmatched junction bases numbered 11, after V lost 0 bases and J lost 6 bases. The CDR3 has 17 residues. CDR3 sequence reads: CASSQERGSGVGDTQYF. CDR3 coding DNA: TGTGCCAGCAGCCAAGAGCGAGGTAGCGGGGTAGGGGATACGCAGTATTTT.

The chain recombines TRBV6-1 with TRBJ2-5, with unresolved D. The ends were cut back, 4 bases at V and 2 bases at J, with 8 bases in the middle. CDR1 and CDR2 (germline): MNHNS, SASEGT. This CDR3 has 13 residues. CDR3 in amino acids: CASSVVSQETQYF. The CDR3 DNA reads TGTGCCAGCAGTGTCGTCAGTCAAGAGACCCAGTACTTC.

To note about this clonotype: The junction differs from germline at one of its ends, possibly a read error. V gene TRBV13 combines with J gene TRBJ2-3; 10 nucleotides align to TRBD2. This CDR3 region has 18 residues. From germline, CDR1 is PRHDT and CDR2 FYEKMQ (reference sequence). The CDR3 DNA reads as TGTGCCAGCAGCTTGCGTTCTGAAGCGGGAGGGATCGCAGATACGCAGTATTTC. As protein: CASSLRSEAGGIADTQYF.